This T cell receptor beta chain appears in the sequencing data of a study of T-cell reconstitution after alpha-beta-depleted transplantation in children. Losses at the gene ends were 4 bases for V and 8 bases for J; bases not matched to a gene: 8. The CDR3 has 14 amino acids. Germline lookup yields CDR1 LGHNA and CDR2 YSLEER. This clonotype was counted a few times. Unique molecular identifiers featured in how the TCRbeta library was prepared. Each CDR3 protein gets one entry after TCRdb re-called the PCR reads with MiXCR. The sample has 600,000 to 700,000 distinct CDR3 sequences, around 16% seen once.

This sample comprised PBMCs from the stem cell graft donor, obtained from the stem cell graft. The V call is TRBV4-3, the J call TRBJ2-1; 7 bases match TRBD2. This receptor was identified in a human donor who donated a stem cell graft to a child with acute myeloid leukemia. Here the CDR3 reads CASSPRLASDEQFF. The DNA of the CDR3 is TGCGCCAGCAGCCCTCGACTAGCATCGGATGAGCAGTTCTTC.